These 29 T cell receptor beta chains originate from one sample sequenced in a study of cytomegalovirus exposure and HLA in healthy donors. Primers included in the PCR were 60 Vbeta and 13 Jbeta primers. Produced via immunoSEQ multiplex PCR; TCRdb's table is partial and in-frame only. The sample yields approximately 150,000 clones, approximately 71% seen once. Sample: PBMCs. The receptors originated from a man aged 45-65 years in good health and CMV-seronegative.

The chain carries TRBV29-1 and TRBJ2-7; perhaps TRBD2 as D (5 bases). The length of the CDR3 is 12 residues. Germline CDR1 SQVTM, CDR2 ANQGSEA. The germline V and J ends were trimmed by 4 bases and 3 bases, with 10 bases remaining between them. The CDR3 sequence: CSVGSGNYEQYF. The CDR3 nucleotides read TGCAGCGTTGGTTCCGGGAACTACGAGCAGTACTTC.

The rearrangement uses TRBV5-1 and TRBJ2-3; D gene ambiguous. The V and J ends lost 0 bases and 0 bases respectively, with 11 bases between them. CDR1 and CDR2 from the germline V gene are SGHRS and YFSETQ. This CDR3 contains 16 residues. CDR3 in DNA: TGCGCCAGCAGCTTGGCCTTAGAGTCTAGCACAGATACGCAGTATTTT. Its protein product is CASSLALESSTDTQYF.

The gene calls are TRBV25-1 and TRBJ2-3; D is uncertain. V gave up 4 bases and J gave up 4 bases, with 6 bases separating them. CDR1 is MGHDK and CDR2 is SYGVNS in the germline V gene. CDR3 length: 12 amino acids. The CDR3 DNA sequence: TGTGCCAGCAGTGCGCAGGCAGATACGCAGTATTTT. It encodes CASSAQADTQYF.

Comments on this clone: This same CDR3 is encoded by further DNA sequences in the sample. The CDR3 sequence is CASSQARQGANSRTEAFF. As DNA, the CDR3 is TGCGCCAGCAGCCAAGCCAGACAGGGGGCAAACAGTCGCACTGAAGCTTTCTTT. The chain employs TRBV4-1 and TRBJ1-1, with 10 bases fitting TRBD1. The CDR3 extends over 18 amino acids. The V segment lost 1 base and the J segment 4 bases; nucleotides outside the gene matches: 12. Germline V lookup: CDR1 MGHRA, CDR2 YSYEKL.

The chain recombines TRBV10-1 with TRBJ2-1, with unresolved D. The germline V and J ends were trimmed by 0 bases and 4 bases, with 7 bases remaining between them. The CDR3 covers 14 residues. The germline V gene has CDR1 WNHNN and CDR2 SYGVQD (reference sequence). This chain's CDR3 is CASSESGRYNEQFF. CDR3 nucleotides: TGCGCCAGCAGTGAGTCGGGCAGATACAATGAGCAGTTCTTC.

The rearrangement uses TRBV2 and TRBJ2-3; D is possibly TRBD2 (6 bases). Trimming removed 7 bases at V and 1 base at J, with 12 bases between. Germline values: CDR1 SNHLY, CDR2 FYNNEI. The CDR3 contains 14 residues. CDR3 protein: CASKERGGTDTQYF. CDR3 DNA sequence: TGTGCCAGCAAAGAACGCGGGGGCACAGATACGCAGTATTTT.

The genes are TRBV13 and TRBJ1-1; D may be TRBD1 (5 bases). CDR1 is PRHDT and CDR2 is FYEKMQ in the germline V gene (reference sequence). Trimming cost V 3 bases and J 5 bases, with 10 bases left between them. The CDR3 contains 13 residues. The CDR3 region is CASSLNQGTEAFF. CDR3 nucleotide sequence: TGTGCCAGCAGCTTGAATCAGGGAACTGAAGCTTTCTTT.

The rearrangement uses TRBV7-2 and TRBJ2-7, with 9 bases fitting TRBD1. The CDR3 has 15 residues. V dropped 1 base and J dropped 2; count of bases not matched to a gene: 3. Looked up from germline, CDR1 is SGHTA and CDR2 is FQGNSA. CDR3: CASSLGGTGTYEQYF. The CDR3 DNA is TGTGCCAGCAGCTTAGGAGGGACAGGGACCTACGAGCAGTACTTC.

About this clone itself: One end of the junction does not line up with germline, which may come from a read error. J is TRBJ1-2 and V is TRBV19; TRBD1 matches at 7 bases. This CDR3 has 14 amino acids. Germline V gives CDR1 LNHDA, CDR2 SQIVND (reference sequence). CDR3 protein: CAGSSRGQYYGYTF. The CDR3 nucleotides are TGTGCCGGTAGTTCCCGGGGACAGTACTATGGCTACACCTTC. Full variable domain (outside the CDR3, taken from reference TRBV19 and TRBJ1-2): DGGITQSPKYLFRKEGQNVTLSCEQNLNHDAMYWYRQDPGQGLRLIYYSQIVNDFQKGDIAEGYSVSREKKESFPLTVTSAQKNPTAFYLCAGSSRGQYYGYTFGSGTRLTVV.

This clone was seen more than once but under ten times. The V call is TRBV6-5, the J call TRBJ2-2; 7 nucleotides line up with TRBD1. J was trimmed by 4 bases and V by 6 bases; bases with no gene match: 11. The germline gives CDR1 MNHEY, CDR2 SVGAGI. This CDR3 has 16 amino acids. The CDR3 DNA sequence: TGTGCCAGCAGCTACAGGGGACAGTGGGGCACCGGGGAGCTGTTTTTT. Its translation: CASSYRGQWGTGELFF.

This clone was observed a handful of times. V gene TRBV18 combines with J gene TRBJ2-3, with D possibly matching TRBD2 (7 bases). This CDR3 has 13 residues. V was shortened by 6 bases and J by 4 bases, with 11 bases between the two germline ends. Germline CDR1 reads KGHSH; CDR2 reads LQKENI. For the CDR3, the DNA is TGTGCCAGCTCGAGCGGGACATCAGATACGCAGTATTTT. This codes for CASSSGTSDTQYF.

This rearrangement joins TRBV28 to TRBJ2-5; 15 positions match TRBD2. Germline assignment: CDR1 MDHEN and CDR2 SYDVKM. V was pared by 5 bases and J by 1 base, with 2 bases of the junction left unmatched. This CDR3 comprises 16 residues. CDR3 amino acids: CASSQGLAGGQETQYF. The CDR3 bases are TGTGCCAGCAGTCAGGGACTAGCGGGGGGCCAAGAGACCCAGTACTTC.

This clone was counted a few times. The chain joins TRBV6-6 to TRBJ1-2, with a weak D call TRBD1 (6 bases). The germline CDR1 and CDR2 sequences are MNHNY and SVGAGI (reference sequence). The length of the CDR3 is 14 residues. The germline V and J ends were trimmed by 5 bases and 3 bases, with 13 bases remaining between them. The DNA for the CDR3 is TGTGCCAGCAGTACAGTGACAGGAGACTATGGCTACACCTTC. Protein sequence: CASSTVTGDYGYTF.

The gene calls are TRBV28 and TRBJ1-1, with a possible D match to TRBD1 (6 bases). The CDR3 has 14 amino acids. CDR1 MDHEN and CDR2 SYDVKM come from the germline V gene. Trimming cost V 5 bases and J 1 base, with 11 bases left between them. The CDR3 is CASSLKQGNTEAFF. CDR3 in DNA: TGTGCCAGCAGTCTTAAACAGGGGAACACTGAAGCTTTCTTT.

The chain couples TRBV7-9 to TRBJ1-2; the match to TRBD1 covers 7 bases. Germline trimming cut 4 bases from V and 0 bases from J; bases unmatched to any gene: 11. Germline V gene sequence: CDR1 SEHNR, CDR2 FQNEAQ (reference sequence). The length of the CDR3 is 17 residues. The CDR3 DNA is TGTGCCAGCAGCTCGTACCTAAGGGGGCCAGCTAACTATGGCTACACCTTC. Translation: CASSSYLRGPANYGYTF.

Only one count was recorded for this clone. The chain employs TRBV5-1 and TRBJ2-3; perhaps TRBD1 as D (6 bases). Germline-derived CDR1 and CDR2 are SGHRS and YFSETQ. The V end lost 2 bases, the J end lost 4 bases, and 14 bases lay between the germline ends. The CDR3 length is 15 residues. The CDR3 loop reads CASSFSFRGPDTQYF. CDR3 coding DNA: TGCGCCAGCAGCTTCTCATTCAGGGGTCCAGATACGCAGTATTTT.

The chain links TRBV6-1 to TRBJ1-4, with D possibly TRBD1 on 5 matching bases. Looked up from germline, CDR1 is MNHNS and CDR2 is SASEGT. Trimming removed 8 bases at V and 0 bases at J, with 13 bases between. The length of the CDR3 is 15 residues. The CDR3: CASRGGVATNEKLFF. As DNA, the CDR3 is TGTGCCAGCCGCGGGGGGGTTGCAACTAATGAAAAACTGTTTTTT.

This chain connects TRBV5-1 to TRBJ1-1, with a weak D call TRBD1 (6 bases). The V end was cut by 4 bases, the J end by 0 bases, with 16 bases between. The CDR3 sequence is 16 residues long. Germline CDR1 reads SGHRS; CDR2 reads YFSETQ. The CDR3 sequence: CASSPIPSGVNTEAFF. CDR3 in DNA: TGCGCCAGCAGCCCTATACCTTCAGGGGTGAACACTGAAGCTTTCTTT.

The chain recombines TRBV6-5 with TRBJ1-4; a possible D gene is TRBD1 (5 bases). The CDR3 spans 15 residues. The V gene's germline CDR1 is MNHEY and CDR2 SVGAGI. Trimming stripped 2 bases from V and 7 bases from J, with 14 bases between. The chain's CDR3 is CASSYGGGEGEKLFF. The CDR3, as DNA: TGTGCCAGCAGTTACGGGGGGGGAGAAGGTGAAAAACTGTTTTTT.

The CDR3 sequence is CASSGEAYSNQPQHF. The CDR3 region has the DNA TGTGCCAGCTCCGGTGAGGCTTATAGCAATCAGCCCCAGCATTTT. This sequence joins TRBV2 and TRBJ1-5; D gene ambiguous. Trimming removed 8 bases at V and 0 bases at J, with 14 bases between. The CDR3 covers 15 residues. Germline CDR1 reads SNHLY; CDR2 reads FYNNEI.

The chain employs TRBV27 and TRBJ2-4, with 8 bases matching TRBD1. This CDR3 region has 17 residues. The junction had 9 bases not matched to a gene; V was cut back by 5 bases and J by 0 bases. Germline-derived CDR1 and CDR2 are MNHEY and SMNVEV (reference sequence). The DNA for the CDR3 is TGTGCCAGCAGTCCACCCGGACAGGGACTAGCCAAAAACATTCAGTACTTC. Translating gives CASSPPGQGLAKNIQYF.

V is TRBV21-1 and J is TRBJ2-7; the D call of TRBD1 is as the table states it, not checked on the DNA. TRBV21-1 is assigned pseudogene status. This CDR3 has 17 amino acids. This chain's CDR3 is CASSKGGQVGQPYEQYF. CDR3 nucleotides: TGTGCCAGCAGCAAAGGGGGACAGGTTGGGCAACCCTACGAGCAGTACTTC.

This chain uses TRBV4-2 with TRBJ1-6; D perhaps matches TRBD1 (5 bases). Looked up from germline, CDR1 is LGHNA and CDR2 is YNFKEQ. The CDR3 has 16 residues. The ends were cut back, 4 bases at V and 2 bases at J, with 12 bases in the middle. The CDR3 DNA is TGTGCCAGCAGCCCTGGGACTCGGGCCTATAATTCACCCCTCCACTTT. This codes for CASSPGTRAYNSPLHF.

V usage is TRBV2 and J usage is TRBJ2-3, with TRBD1 matching 9 bases. The germline gives CDR1 SNHLY, CDR2 FYNNEI. Germline trimming cut 6 bases from V and 2 bases from J; bases unmatched to any gene: 3. The CDR3 has 14 residues. This CDR3 is CASRGQGNTDTQYF. The CDR3 DNA sequence: TGTGCCAGCAGAGGACAGGGGAACACAGATACGCAGTATTTT.

J is TRBJ1-1 and V is TRBV7-2, with D perhaps matching TRBD1 (6 bases). The CDR3 has 15 amino acids. CDR1 is SGHTA and CDR2 is FQGNSA in the germline V gene. Trimming stripped 3 bases from V and 1 base from J, with 12 bases between. The CDR3 DNA reads as TGTGCCAGCAGCTTCCAGGACAGCAGGAACACTGAAGCTTTCTTT. Translating it yields CASSFQDSRNTEAFF.

V usage is TRBV5-4 and J usage is TRBJ1-3; 10 bases are shared with TRBD1. The V gene's germline CDR1 is SGHNT and CDR2 YYREEE (reference sequence). J was trimmed by 1 base and V by 3 bases; bases with no gene match: 4. The CDR3 has 16 residues. The CDR3 region is CASSSRQGASGNTIYF. The DNA for the CDR3 is TGTGCCAGCAGCTCCCGACAGGGGGCATCTGGAAACACCATATATTTT.

The V gene is TRBV7-6, the J gene TRBJ2-7; D gene ambiguous. The V gene's germline CDR1 is SGHVS and CDR2 FNYEAQ. The CDR3 runs 13 residues. V shed 1 base and J shed 2 bases, with 6 bases lying between them. CDR3 DNA sequence: TGTGCCAGCAGCTTAGGCACAGCCTACGAGCAGTACTTC. This translates into CASSLGTAYEQYF. The complete variable domain, with remaining parts taken from reference TRBV7-6 and TRBJ2-7, reads GAGVSQSPRYKVTKRGQDVALRCDPISGHVSLYWYRQALGQGPEFLTYFNYEAQQDKSGLPNDRFSAERPEGSISTLTIQRTEQRDSAMYRCASSLGTAYEQYFGPGTRLTVT.

This clone was counted a few times. This rearrangement joins TRBV4-3 to TRBJ2-3; 10 bases align to TRBD1. V gave up 0 bases and J gave up 6 bases; unmatched junction bases: 3. This CDR3 spans 15 amino acids. Germline V gives CDR1 LGHNA, CDR2 YSLEER. The CDR3 loop is CASSQDGDRGDTQYF. CDR3 DNA sequence: TGCGCCAGCAGCCAAGATGGGGACAGGGGTGATACGCAGTATTTT.

The chain joins TRBV5-1 to TRBJ1-2, with D tentatively TRBD1 (5 bases). Looked up from germline, CDR1 is SGHRS and CDR2 is YFSETQ. The CDR3 has 14 residues. Trimming took 0 bases from V and 2 from J, leaving 8 bases between them. CDR3 residues: CASSLEDINYGYTF. DNA for the CDR3: TGCGCCAGCAGCTTGGAGGACATAAACTATGGCTACACCTTC.